This T cell receptor beta chain was documented in a study of cytomegalovirus exposure and HLA in healthy donors. Findings and caveats of the study: An analysis was carried out at a later point. It showed that HLA-associated TCR beta chains were more clonally expanded than equally common non-associated chains. Specificity of three CMV-associated chains for CMV antigens was verified in vitro. The authors listed some 150 TCR beta chains as cytomegalovirus-associated. The productive fraction for most TCR beta V segments was about 87% or about 30% in an earlier analysis.

Points on this clone: Its specificity is not known. The germline gene is not matched at one end of the junction; a read error may be the cause.

Researchers ran the PCR with 60 Vbeta and 13 Jbeta primers. Method: immunoSEQ multiplex PCR; TCRdb's copy keeps in-frame clones and lacks some. The data show roughly 140,000 clones, with approximately 79% seen just once and roughly 6.8% held by the top ten. The V gene's germline CDR1 is SGHVS and CDR2 FQNEAQ. This CDR3 has 13 residues. The gene calls are TRBV7-8 and TRBJ2-7, with 7 bases that match TRBD2. Source material: PBMCs. The TCR comes from a man aged 50-59 years in good health and CMV-seropositive. DNA for the CDR3: TGTGCCAGCAGCCCTCAGGTCAGGGAGGGGCTTTCCTTC. Translated, it gives CASSPQVREGLSF. Drawing the rest from reference TRBV7-8 and TRBJ2-7, the complete variable domain is GAGVSQSPRYKVAKRGQDVALRCDPISGHVSLFWYQQALGQGPEFLTYFQNEAQLDKSGLPSDRFFAERPEGSVSTLKIQRTQQEDSAVYLCASSPQVREGLSFGPGTRLTVT.